This TCR beta chain appears in the sequencing data of a study of post-analysis software for immune sequencing data. Study context: Relapsing-remitting, secondary progressive and progressive-relapsing multiple sclerosis courses were included. Study observations and caveats: A significant reduction in normalized Chao1 diversity was observed in multiple sclerosis patients versus controls. Batch-matched samples strongly co-clustered by F measure. Patients had higher frequencies than controls of roughly five TRBV segments, including TRBV5-6, TRBV5-1 and TRBV20-1.

With regard to this clonotype: The antigen is undetermined.

Libraries were made from TCR beta cDNA, and they carried unique molecular identifiers. The source material, about 0.95 to 11 million T cells, gave rise to 400,000 to 600,000 cDNA molecules. One entry per CDR3 protein, called by TCRdb with MiXCR from the PCR reads. The table records fewer than 550,000 distinct CDR3 sequences, around 34% of them present only once. The CDR3 has 15 residues. The ends were cut back, 3 bases at V and 0 bases at J, with 8 bases in the middle. Germline assignment: CDR1 ENHRY and CDR2 SYGVKD. The chain uses TRBV10-3 and TRBJ2-2; D is unclear. The sequencing input was blood. This TCR was sampled from a girl aged 2-17 years with multiple sclerosis. As DNA, the CDR3 is TGTGCCATCAGTGAAACAACCACGAACACCGGGGAGCTGTTTTTT. Residues: CAISETTTNTGELFF.